This T cell receptor (beta chain) derives from a study of identical twins listed by TCRdb under 2016. General notes on the study: TCR alpha and beta repertoires from monozygotic twins, unrelated adults of various ages and cord blood were deep-sequenced to test whether fetal clonotypes persist. To rule out contamination, replicate twin experiments were performed at different times with different library preparation protocols. Study-wide findings and limitations: Compared with coincidental sharing between unrelated individuals, out-of-frame TCR alpha sequences shared between twins had an excess of sequences with low generation probability. Invariant T cells such as MAIT and iNKT could partly confound zero-insertion analyses, though diverse VJ usage argued against this for most clonotypes. In monozygotic twins, recombination models systematically underestimated out-of-frame TCR alpha sharing, but the models matched the sharing seen between unrelated individuals. A weaker excess of twin sharing was found in beta out-of-frame sequences because the signal-to-noise ratio was lowered by fewer shared sequences. Abundant cord blood beta clonotypes had fewer insertions, young adult naive repertoires showed a similar but weaker trend, and memory repertoires showed no such trend. Because the same donors could not be followed over many years, the conclusions relied on cross-sectional statistical analysis.

Only a few counts were recorded for this clonotype. The specificity of this receptor is unknown. Qualities for individual bases were not recorded, and no much larger clone is one base off. According to the germline V gene (reference sequence), CDR1 reads DFQATT and CDR2 reads SNEGSKA. V is clipped by 2 bases and J by 3 bases, and the sequence between their germline boundaries is 10 bases long. Including the terminal cysteine and phenylalanine, the CDR3 comprises 13 residues. The sequence is cut down to CDR3 DNA, 39 bases in frame from base 1. The protocol used for the library was 5' RACE. The instrument given in TCRdb is Illumina HiSeq 2000. Template switching introduced a universal primer binding site; the final cDNA contained a unique molecular identifier, enabling accurate counting of TCR cDNA molecules. Specific primers in the conserved constant-segment region were used to synthesize first-strand cDNA for the TCR alpha and beta chains. To control for contamination, every cDNA library was double barcoded, receiving both a SMART-Mk sample barcode and Illumina barcodes. TruSeq adapter sequences, together with Illumina sample barcodes, were added in two successive PCR steps. Sequencing of the TCR alpha and beta cDNA libraries was done on the Illumina HiSeq platform using custom primers. In the paper's pipeline: MiGEC was used to process raw reads and extract unique molecular identifiers, and MiXCR was used to find CDR3 positions. For each individual, recombination models were inferred using an EM algorithm with the repgenHMM and IGoR tools. Shared clonotype analysis was performed with the tcR package in R, normalizing sharing by the product of cloneset sizes. Out-of-frame nonproductive sequences were analyzed to study raw recombination free of thymic and clonal selection effects. The raw public reads went through TCRdb reprocessing: fastp at Q25, MiXCR clone calling, in-frame beta chains kept. Each CDR3 protein gets just one entry, which takes the most common genes and DNA from the rows behind it. The V and J calls here are based on TCRdb, not the publication. The sample table records 1.5 million to 2 million distinct CDR3 sequences; about 32% of these occur just once. Over 0.25% of the sample rests with the top ten.

Every donor was a healthy Caucasian. The sample consisted of cord blood. The receptor's source is a newborn girl in good health. The chain is assembled from TRBV20-1 and TRBJ2-5; the D segment cannot be called with confidence. The nucleotides read TGCAGTGCTAGACGGGCGAACGAAGAGACCCAGTACTTC. The translation is CSARRANEETQYF.